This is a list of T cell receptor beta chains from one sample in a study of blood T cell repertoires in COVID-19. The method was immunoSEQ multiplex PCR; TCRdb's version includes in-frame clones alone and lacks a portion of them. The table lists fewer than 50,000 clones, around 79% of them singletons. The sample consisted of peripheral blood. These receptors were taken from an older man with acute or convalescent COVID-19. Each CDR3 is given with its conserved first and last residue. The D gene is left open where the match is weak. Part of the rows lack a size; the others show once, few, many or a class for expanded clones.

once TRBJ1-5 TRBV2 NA CASSGSGGNQPQHF TGTGCCAGCAGTGGCTCGGGGGGCAATCAGCCCCAGCATTTT
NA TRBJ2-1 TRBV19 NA CASSRGYTSYNEQFF TGTGCCAGTAGTAGGGGCTATACTTCGTACAATGAGCAGTTCTTC
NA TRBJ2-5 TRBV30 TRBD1 CAWSAGQDVAQYF TGTGCCTGGAGCGCGGGACAGGACGTTGCCCAGTACTTC
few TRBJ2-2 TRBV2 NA CASSARGANTGELFF TGTGCCAGCAGTGCTCGTGGGGCCAACACCGGGGAGCTGTTTTTT
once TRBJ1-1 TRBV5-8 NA CASSLGQRATEAFF TGTGCCAGCAGCTTGGGGCAGAGGGCCACTGAAGCTTTCTTT
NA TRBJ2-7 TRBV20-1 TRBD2 CSASSLAGASYEQYF TGCAGTGCTAGTTCCCTAGCGGGAGCATCCTACGAGCAGTACTTC
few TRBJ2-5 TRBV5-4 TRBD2 CASSSRPAGLAIGETQYF TGTGCCAGCAGTTCCAGGCCCGCGGGACTAGCGATTGGCGAGACCCAGTACTTC
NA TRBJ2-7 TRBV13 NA CASSRDKAYEQYF TGTGCCAGCAGCCGGGACAAGGCTTACGAGCAGTACTTC
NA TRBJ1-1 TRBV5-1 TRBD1 CASSLAGQAPPLNTEAFF TGCGCCAGCAGCTTGGCAGGACAGGCCCCTCCTCTGAACACTGAAGCTTTCTTT
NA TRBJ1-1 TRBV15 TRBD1 CAANRGPNTEAFF TGTGCCGCGAACAGGGGGCCGAACACTGAAGCTTTCTTT
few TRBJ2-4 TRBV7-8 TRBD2 CASSLVAGLAKNIQYF TGTGCCAGCAGCTTAGTAGCGGGGCTAGCCAAAAACATTCAGTACTTC
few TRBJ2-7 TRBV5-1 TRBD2 CASRPRSIEGLSYEQYF TGCGCCAGCAGGCCGAGGAGCATAGAGGGACTATCCTACGAGCAGTACTTC
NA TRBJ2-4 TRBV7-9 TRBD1 CASSLGGRGKNIQYF TGTGCCAGCAGCTTAGGCGGCAGGGGGAAAAACATTCAGTACTTC
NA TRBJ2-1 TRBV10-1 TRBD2 CASSDSGGGDEQFF TGCGCCAGCAGTGACAGCGGGGGAGGGGATGAGCAGTTCTTC
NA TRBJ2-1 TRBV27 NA CASNVQGPHNEQFF TGTGCCAGCAACGTACAGGGTCCGCACAATGAGCAGTTCTTC
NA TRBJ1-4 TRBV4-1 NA CASSQEFGGVGEKLFF TGCGCCAGCAGCCAAGAATTTGGGGGCGTGGGTGAAAAACTGTTTTTT
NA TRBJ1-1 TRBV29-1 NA CSVAMNTEAFF TGCAGCGTTGCTATGAACACTGAAGCTTTCTTT
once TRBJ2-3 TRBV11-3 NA CASSLRPRGTDTQYF TGTGCCAGCAGCTTACGGCCCCGAGGGACAGATACGCAGTATTTT
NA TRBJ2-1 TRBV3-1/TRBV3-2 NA CASSQGRRSSYNEQFF TGTGCCAGCAGCCAAGGGAGAAGGTCTAGCTACAATGAGCAGTTCTTC
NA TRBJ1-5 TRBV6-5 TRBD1 CASNNRGNQPQHF TGTGCCAGCAATAACAGGGGTAATCAGCCCCAGCATTTT
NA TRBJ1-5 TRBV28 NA CASSLSDQPQHF TGTGCCAGCAGTTTAAGCGATCAGCCCCAGCATTTT
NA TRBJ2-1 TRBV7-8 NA CASSRGRERSYNEQFF TGTGCCAGCAGCCGGGGGCGGGAGAGGTCCTACAATGAGCAGTTCTTC
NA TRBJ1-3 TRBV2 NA CASSVDRSSGNTIYF TGTGCCAGCAGTGTCGACAGGTCCTCTGGAAACACCATATATTTT
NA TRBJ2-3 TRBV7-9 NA CASSLAADTQYF TGTGCCAGCAGCTTGGCGGCAGATACGCAGTATTTT
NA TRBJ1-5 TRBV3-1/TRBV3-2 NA CASSQDMAGARPQHF TGTGCCAGCAGCCAAGATATGGCGGGCGCACGGCCCCAGCATTTT
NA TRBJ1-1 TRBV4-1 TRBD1 CASSHIRTGDRVTEAFF TGCGCCAGCAGCCATATCAGGACAGGAGATCGGGTCACTGAAGCTTTCTTT
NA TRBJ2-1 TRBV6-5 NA CASSYETGPYNEQFF TGTGCCAGCAGTTACGAGACAGGACCCTACAATGAGCAGTTCTTC
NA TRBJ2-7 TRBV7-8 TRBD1 CASSPSRDSSYEQYF TGTGCCAGCAGCCCAAGCCGGGACAGCTCCTACGAGCAGTACTTC
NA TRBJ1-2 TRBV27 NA CASSPDSVYGYTF TGTGCCAGCAGTCCGGACAGCGTCTATGGCTACACCTTC
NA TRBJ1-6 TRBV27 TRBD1 CASTFGQGNSPLHF TGTGCCAGCACCTTCGGACAGGGGAATTCACCCCTCCACTTT
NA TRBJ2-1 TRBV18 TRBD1 CASSPRGQGDNEQFF TGTGCCAGCTCACCTCGAGGACAGGGTGACAATGAGCAGTTCTTC
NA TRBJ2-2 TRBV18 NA CASSPRGGTNTGELFF TGTGCCAGCTCACCACGGGGCGGTACGAACACCGGGGAGCTGTTTTTT
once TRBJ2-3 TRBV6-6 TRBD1 CASSYTGQGTDTQYF TGTGCCAGCAGTTACACCGGACAGGGCACAGATACGCAGTATTTT
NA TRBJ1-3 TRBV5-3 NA CATKEGTSGNTIYF TGTGCCACAAAGGAGGGGACCTCTGGAAACACCATATATTTT
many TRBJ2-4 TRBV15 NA CATSTPRGAKNIQYF TGTGCCACCAGCACCCCCAGGGGAGCCAAAAACATTCAGTACTTC
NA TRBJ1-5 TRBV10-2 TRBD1 CASSGTGGEQPQHF TGCGCCAGCAGTGGGACAGGGGGGGAACAGCCCCAGCATTTT
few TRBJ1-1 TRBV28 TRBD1 CAILMRDRDEAFF TGTGCCATCCTGATGAGGGACAGAGACGAAGCTTTCTTT
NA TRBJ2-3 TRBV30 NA CAWSGGRGAFGDTQYF TGTGCCTGGAGTGGGGGCAGGGGAGCCTTTGGAGATACGCAGTATTTT
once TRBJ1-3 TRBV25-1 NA CASNLRGDSHSRTIYF TGTGCCAGCAACCTCCGGGGGGACTCCCACAGCAGGACCATATATTTT
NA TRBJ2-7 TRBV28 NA CASSSYPFYEQYF TGTGCCAGCAGTTCCTACCCCTTCTACGAGCAGTACTTC
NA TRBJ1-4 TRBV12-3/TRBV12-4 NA CASRSPSGKLFF TGTGCCAGCAGAAGCCCGAGCGGAAAACTGTTTTTT
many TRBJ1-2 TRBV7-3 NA CASSPDPGRGGYTF TGTGCCAGCAGCCCCGACCCTGGAAGAGGTGGCTACACCTTC
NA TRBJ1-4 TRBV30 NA CAWSVRQVNEKLFF TGTGCCTGGAGTGTTCGTCAGGTTAATGAAAAACTGTTTTTT
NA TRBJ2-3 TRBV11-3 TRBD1 CASSPGTGSDADTQYF TGTGCCAGCAGCCCCGGGACAGGGTCTGATGCAGATACGCAGTATTTT
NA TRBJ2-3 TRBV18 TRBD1 CASSRRGDRSRTDTQYF TGTGCCAGCTCACGGCGAGGGGACAGAAGTCGCACAGATACGCAGTATTTT
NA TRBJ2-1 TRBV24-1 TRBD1 CATSASGGRDEQFF TGTGCCACCAGTGCCTCAGGGGGCAGGGATGAGCAGTTCTTC
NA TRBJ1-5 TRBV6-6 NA CASRRGGNSNQPQHF TGTGCCAGCAGGCGGGGGGGGAATAGCAATCAGCCCCAGCATTTT
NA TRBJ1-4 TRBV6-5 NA CASSKYREGEKLFF TGTGCCAGCAGTAAATACAGGGAAGGCGAAAAACTGTTTTTT
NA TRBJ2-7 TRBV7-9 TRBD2 CASSRDISGESSYEQYF TGTGCCAGCAGCCGAGATATTAGCGGGGAAAGCTCCTACGAGCAGTACTTC